The 24 T cell receptor beta chains given below trace back to one sample, sequenced in a study of blood T cell repertoires in COVID-19. Repertoires were generated with immunoSEQ multiplex PCR, while TCRdb's copy carries only in-frame clones and drops some. The sample yields tens of thousands of clones, over 80% seen once. Sequencing used peripheral blood. Receptors originate from a man aged 50-59 years with acute or convalescent COVID-19.

Written as DNA, the CDR3 is TGTGCCAGCTCACGGTCTTCCGGGACAGCATCCTACAATGAGCAGTTCTTC. It specifies CASSRSSGTASYNEQFF. J is TRBJ2-1 and V is TRBV18; TRBD1 matches 7 bases. This CDR3 spans 17 amino acids. Germline V gives CDR1 KGHSH, CDR2 LQKENI. Trimming at V came to 4 bases and at J to 1 base, leaving 10 bases not matched to a gene.

V usage is TRBV7-6 and J usage is TRBJ2-2; the match to TRBD2 covers 15 bases. Germline values: CDR1 SGHVS, CDR2 FNYEAQ. J was trimmed by 2 bases and V by 4 bases; bases with no gene match: 2. The CDR3 covers 17 residues. For the CDR3, the DNA is TGTGCCAGCAGCTGGACTAGCGGGGGGGCCAACACCGGGGAGCTGTTTTTT. Residues: CASSWTSGGANTGELFF.

This clone was observed once. The chain uses TRBV21-1 and TRBJ1-2; TRBD1 is taken as the D call from the table, unchecked against the DNA. TRBV21-1 is an annotated pseudogene. CDR3 length equals 14 residues. CDR3: CASSKCTSNYGYTF. CDR3 nucleotide sequence: TGTGCCAGCAGCAAGTGCACATCTAACTATGGCTACACCTTC.

For the CDR3, the DNA is TGTGCCTGGAGTATCTTATCCCTCCGGGACAGGGGTAATTCACCCCTCCACTTT. It specifies CAWSILSLRDRGNSPLHF. The V and J genes are TRBV30 and TRBJ1-6; TRBD1 aligns across 10 bases. Trimming cost V 2 bases and J 6 bases; bases outside gene matches: 13. The germline CDR1 and CDR2 sequences are GTSNPN and SVGIG (reference sequence). The CDR3 is 18 amino acids.

J is TRBJ2-3 and V is TRBV24-1, with TRBD2 matching 8 bases. V gave up 4 bases and J gave up 4 bases; unmatched junction bases: 12. Germline loops: CDR1 KGHDR, CDR2 SFDVKD. This CDR3 has 17 residues. The CDR3 DNA reads as TGTGCCACCAGTGAAAGCGCCGCGGGGGGAGGCTCAGATACGCAGTATTTT. It encodes CATSESAAGGGSDTQYF.

This chain links TRBV19 with TRBJ2-7; D uncertain. The V and J ends lost 5 bases and 2 bases respectively, with 10 bases between them. The CDR3 covers 13 residues. Germline V gene sequence: CDR1 LNHDA, CDR2 SQIVND (reference sequence). This CDR3 reads CASSGNGAYEQYF. The DNA for the CDR3 is TGTGCCAGTAGTGGTAACGGAGCCTACGAGCAGTACTTC. Full variable domain (remainder filled in from reference TRBV19 and TRBJ2-7): DGGITQSPKYLFRKEGQNVTLSCEQNLNHDAMYWYRQDPGQGLRLIYYSQIVNDFQKGDIAEGYSVSREKKESFPLTVTSAQKNPTAFYLCASSGNGAYEQYFGPGTRLTVT.

The chain uses TRBV14 and TRBJ2-2; TRBD2 matches 10 bases. The J segment lost 2 bases and the V segment lost 0 bases, leaving 6 bases of the junction unmatched. The CDR3 spans 18 residues. Germline V gene lookup returns CDR1 SGHDN and CDR2 FVKESK. The CDR3, as DNA: TGTGCCAGCAGCCAAGACCAGCGGGGGGGTTTAAACACCGGGGAGCTGTTTTTT. Amino acid sequence: CASSQDQRGGLNTGELFF. The whole variable domain, filled in from reference TRBV14 and TRBJ2-2, reads EAGVTQFPSHSVIEKGQTVTLRCDPISGHDNLYWYRRVMGKEIKFLLHFVKESKQDESGMPNNRFLAERTGGTYSTLKVQPAELEDSGVYFCASSQDQRGGLNTGELFFGEGSRLTVL.

The chain uses TRBV10-1 and TRBJ2-7, with D maybe TRBD1 (5 bases). The germline V and J ends were trimmed by 0 bases and 6 bases, with 12 bases remaining between them. The V gene's germline CDR1 is WNHNN and CDR2 SYGVQD (reference sequence). This CDR3 region has 14 residues. The CDR3 is CASSESQGSREQYF. The CDR3 region has the DNA TGCGCCAGCAGTGAGTCGCAGGGATCTCGCGAGCAGTACTTC.

The chain has TRBV4-3 and TRBJ1-2, with D unresolved. V lost 1 base and J 2 bases, leaving 8 bases between the germline ends. This CDR3 has 14 residues. The germline V gene has CDR1 LGHNA and CDR2 YSLEER. CDR3 sequence (DNA): TGCGCCAGCAGCCAAGCTCCCCAGAACTATGGCTACACCTTC. Translating it yields CASSQAPQNYGYTF.

CDR3 DNA sequence: TGTGCCAGCAGTTACTCGGACAGGGCCTACGAGCAGTACTTC. Its translation is CASSYSDRAYEQYF. The V call is TRBV6-6, the J call TRBJ2-7, with 8 nucleotides matching TRBD1. CDR1 MNHNY and CDR2 SVGAGI come from the germline V gene (reference sequence). The trim removed 0 bases at V and 2 bases at J, leaving 0 bases unmatched. CDR3 length: 14 residues.

The chain is built from TRBV7-9 and TRBJ1-2; 7 bases fit TRBD1. CDR1 is SEHNR and CDR2 is FQNEAQ in the germline V gene (reference sequence). The trim removed 5 bases at V and 1 base at J, leaving 7 bases unmatched. The CDR3 has 15 residues. The CDR3 reads CASSLGTANNYGYTF. CDR3 nucleotides: TGTGCCAGCAGCCTAGGGACAGCAAATAACTATGGCTACACCTTC.

The rearrangement uses TRBV12-3 or TRBV12-4 and TRBJ2-2, with D perhaps TRBD1 (8 bases). The CDR3 loop spans 13 amino acids. Trimming shortened V by 10 bases and J by 6 bases, and 15 bases separated the two germline ends. CDR3 amino acids: CANSQGGSGELFF. The CDR3, as DNA: TGTGCCAATTCACAGGGGGGGTCCGGGGAGCTGTTTTTT.

This clone was seen a few times. At one boundary the junction diverges from the germline segment, which might be a read error. The V call is TRBV28, the J call TRBJ2-7; 7 bases are a match to TRBD1. CDR3 length equals 13 residues. Germline CDR1 MDHEN, CDR2 SYDVKM. The CDR3 bases are TGTGCCAGCCACAGGGGAATATCCTCCGAGCAGTACTTC. This encodes CASHRGISSEQYF.

This chain connects TRBV2 to TRBJ2-1; weak D call: TRBD2 (6 bases). The germline V and J ends were trimmed by 3 bases and 7 bases, with 13 bases remaining between them. Germline loops: CDR1 SNHLY, CDR2 FYNNEI. The CDR3 has 14 amino acids. CDR3 amino acids: CASSDESEGNEQFF. The CDR3 DNA reads as TGTGCCAGCAGTGATGAATCGGAGGGGAATGAGCAGTTCTTC.

The chain uses TRBV28 and TRBJ1-2; D gene ambiguous. CDR3 length: 12 amino acids. Between the trimmed V and J ends, which lost 2 bases and 7 bases, there was a span of 8 bases. The germline gives CDR1 MDHEN, CDR2 SYDVKM. CDR3 nucleotide sequence: TGTGCCAGCAGTTTAATAACTGTTGGCTACACCTTC. It encodes CASSLITVGYTF.

The chain uses TRBV6-1 and TRBJ2-5; D perhaps matches TRBD1 (6 bases). The CDR3 runs to 13 residues. Germline V lookup: CDR1 MNHNS, CDR2 SASEGT. V shed 3 bases and J shed 1 base, with 6 bases lying between them. CDR3 nucleotides: TGTGCCAGCAGTGACAGGGGCCAAGAGACCCAGTACTTC. This sequence encodes CASSDRGQETQYF.

This rearrangement joins TRBV29-1 to TRBJ2-7, with TRBD1 matching 7 bases. Germline CDR1 SQVTM, CDR2 ANQGSEA. V gave up 7 bases and J gave up 7 bases; unmatched junction bases: 7. The CDR3 is 11 residues long. Here the CDR3 reads CSGLQGREQYF. CDR3 DNA: TGCAGCGGATTACAGGGGAGAGAGCAGTACTTC.

V is TRBV18 and J is TRBJ1-5; possible D gene TRBD1, 5 bases. The germline gives CDR1 KGHSH, CDR2 LQKENI. The CDR3 loop spans 14 amino acids. Trimming took off 3 bases at V and 3 bases at J, with 9 bases between the two ends. Here the CDR3 DNA reads TGTGCCAGCTCACCGGGGGACTACAATCAGCCCCAGCATTTT. Protein product: CASSPGDYNQPQHF.

This clone was seen a few times. V and J are TRBV11-2 and TRBJ1-1; D is perhaps TRBD1 (5 bases). The germline gives CDR1 SGHAT, CDR2 FQNNGV. V dropped 2 bases and J dropped 1 base, with 8 bases sitting between them. The CDR3 totals 14 residues. The CDR3 DNA is TGTGCCAGCAGCTTATTTGGGGCGAACACTGAAGCTTTCTTT. It codes for CASSLFGANTEAFF.

The chain links TRBV7-2 to TRBJ2-2, with 8 bases that match TRBD1. V shed 5 bases and J 1 base; nucleotides not matched to a gene: 9. Germline lookup yields CDR1 SGHTA and CDR2 FQGNSA. CDR3 length: 17 residues. DNA of the CDR3: TGTGCCAGCAGCCCCCGACAGGGGACCCAGAACACCGGGGAGCTGTTTTTT. Translated, it gives CASSPRQGTQNTGELFF.

V and J are TRBV5-1 and TRBJ2-5; a possible D gene is TRBD2 (6 bases). The germline gives CDR1 SGHRS, CDR2 YFSETQ. The CDR3 totals 16 residues. The germline V and J ends were trimmed by 0 bases and 5 bases, with 17 bases remaining between them. The CDR3: CASSLGLRQGGETQYF. The CDR3 coding sequence is TGCGCCAGCAGCTTGGGGCTGCGGCAGGGAGGCGAGACCCAGTACTTC. The full variable domain, with the rest looked up from reference TRBV5-1 and TRBJ2-5, is KAGVTQTPRYLIKTRGQQVTLSCSPISGHRSVSWYQQTPGQGLQFLFEYFSETQRNKGNFPGRFSGRQFSNSRSEMNVSTLELGDSALYLCASSLGLRQGGETQYFGPGTRLLVL.

The chain recombines TRBV6-4 with TRBJ2-2; TRBD1 might be the D (6 bases). This CDR3 is 16 amino acids long. The germline gives CDR1 MRHNA, CDR2 SNTAGT. The V and J ends lost 0 bases and 0 bases respectively, with 8 bases between them. The CDR3: CASSDSWGPNTGELFF. CDR3 in DNA: TGTGCCAGCAGTGACTCTTGGGGGCCGAACACCGGGGAGCTGTTTTTT.

The rearrangement links TRBV6-5 to TRBJ1-1; 7 bases are shared with TRBD1. Germline V gene lookup returns CDR1 MNHEY and CDR2 SVGAGI. The CDR3 loop spans 14 amino acids. Trimming at V came to 2 bases and at J to 6 bases, leaving 6 bases not matched to a gene. CDR3 in amino acids: CASSYPWTGAEAFF. In DNA, the CDR3 is TGTGCCAGCAGTTACCCTTGGACAGGCGCTGAAGCTTTCTTT.

The chain carries TRBV6-5 and TRBJ1-1; D is uncertain. Germline CDR1 MNHEY, CDR2 SVGAGI. V gave up 2 bases and J gave up 0 bases, with 13 bases separating them. This CDR3 has 16 residues. The CDR3, as DNA: TGTGCCAGCAGTTACCTGGCAGGAGGCATGAACACTGAAGCTTTCTTT. Protein product: CASSYLAGGMNTEAFF.